The source of this T cell receptor beta chain is a study of identical twins. General observations from the study: Abundant beta clonotypes from cord blood had fewer insertions, unlike memory repertoires, which showed none.

Comment on this clonotype: What it binds is not known.

TCRdb analysed the 5' RACE reads with MiXCR anew, one entry per CDR3 protein. The table lists about 720,000 distinct CDR3 sequences, 15% to 20% of them singletons, with around 14% in the top ten. This CDR3 spans 13 amino acids. V shed 2 bases and J shed 9 bases, with 11 bases lying between them. CDR1 is SGHDN, CDR2 FVKESK, per germline. These data also formed part of another study, on T cells expressing NK-cell markers. That work adds: In sorted CD3+CD56+NKG2C+, CD3+CD56+NKG2C- and CD3+CD56-NKG2C+ T cells, TCR beta repertoires were obtained. Several donors likewise had their CD3+CD56-NKG2C+ fraction led by these clonotypes.

V usage is TRBV14 and J usage is TRBJ2-1; no firm D call. The source is a woman under 30 in good health. Sequenced input: PBMCs. The CDR3 reads CASSQLLLGEQFF. In nucleotides, the CDR3 is TGTGCCAGCAGCCAACTCCTTCTCGGTGAGCAGTTCTTC.